A single sample gave rise to the 3 T cell receptor beta chains below, sequenced in a study of T cell repertoires in cytomegalovirus infection. These TCRs are of unknown antigen specificity. From the reads, TCRdb called clonotypes with MiXCR, one entry per CDR3 protein. The table has over 120,000 distinct CDR3 sequences, 32% seen once. The sample was CD8+ T cells from cultured PBMCs, taken from culture after CMV antigen stimulation. Every receptor here comes from a human donor in good health (CMV status not recorded). Some clones in this sample may be carry-over from other donors' samples.

This sequence joins TRBV2 and TRBJ1-5; the D is unclear. From germline, CDR1 is SNHLY and CDR2 FYNNEI. The V end was cut by 8 bases, the J end by 0 bases, with 20 bases between. CDR3 length: 17 amino acids. CDR3 sequence (DNA): TGTGCCAGCCTTGGACTAACACCATCCTATAGCAATCAGCCCCAGCATTTT. Translated: CASLGLTPSYSNQPQHF.

This clonotype was seen a handful of times. This may be a read error, as it is one base from a much larger clone. The chain is built from TRBV27 and TRBJ1-2, with 12 positions matching TRBD1. The CDR3 has 15 amino acids. Germline CDR1 reads MNHEY; CDR2 reads SMNVEV (reference sequence). With V trimmed by 5 bases and J by 5 bases, 6 bases remained unmatched. The CDR3 bases are TGTGCCAGCAGTCCCGGGACAGGGGGCCAATATGGCTACACCTTC. Translated: CASSPGTGGQYGYTF.

The genes are TRBV24-1 and TRBJ2-3, with D possibly called TRBD1 or TRBD2 (5 bases each). CDR1 and CDR2 (germline): KGHDR, SFDVKD. Trimming pared 3 bases from V and 4 bases from J, leaving 10 bases between. This CDR3 is built from 14 residues. CDR3 DNA: TGTGCCACCAGTGATCGAGGGGTGGCAGATACGCAGTATTTT. This sequence encodes CATSDRGVADTQYF.